This is a list of T cell receptor beta chains from one sample in a study of T-cell memory formation after mild COVID-19. TCRdb fed the 5' RACE reads into MiXCR, producing one record per CDR3 protein. Of about 350,000 distinct CDR3 sequences listed, around 27% are singletons. The sample comprised PBMCs or a T cell subset sorted from them (not recorded which). These receptors were taken from an adult woman who had mild COVID-19 (a few samples of this study predate the infection). Cell type and time point are not known. Each CDR3 is given with its conserved first and last residue. The D gene is left open where the match is weak. Not all rows give a size; the values are once, few, many and, for expanded clones, a class.

j_call d_call clone_size v_call cdr3_nt cdr3_aa
TRBJ2-1 - many TRBV6-6 TGTGCCAGCACAATAGCGGCCTCAGGGAATGAGCAGTTCTTC CASTIAASGNEQFF
TRBJ2-5 TRBD2 few TRBV9 TGTGCCAGCAGCGTAGGGCTCAGCGGGAGCCAAGAGACCCAGTACTTC CASSVGLSGSQETQYF
TRBJ2-2 - few TRBV12-3/TRBV12-4 TGTGCCAGCAGTCTTAGGTCCGGGGAGCTGTTTTTT CASSLRSGELFF
TRBJ2-1 TRBD2 - TRBV3-1 TGTGCCAGCAGCCAAAACCTTCGGGCGGGAGTCCAGTTCTTC CASSQNLRAGVQFF
TRBJ2-7 - - TRBV25-1 TGTGCCAGCAGTGAATCCGGCTACGAGCAGTACTTC CASSESGYEQYF
TRBJ2-1 TRBD2 few TRBV12-3/TRBV12-4 TGTGCCAGCAGTTTGGGGGGGGCAGCGGGAGGCGACTACAATGAGCAGTTCTTC CASSLGGAAGGDYNEQFF
TRBJ2-3 - few TRBV10-3 TGTGCCATCAGTGAGAGGGGACGGGGGACAGATACGCAGTATTTT CAISERGRGTDTQYF
TRBJ2-5 TRBD2 - TRBV5-6 TGTGCCAGCAGCTTGCTCGCCGGGAGGGCCGAGACCCAGTACTTC CASSLLAGRAETQYF
TRBJ2-7 TRBD2 - TRBV7-2 TGTGCCAGCAGCTCCCGATCGGGGGGGCCGTACGAGCAGTACTTC CASSSRSGGPYEQYF
TRBJ2-1 TRBD2 - TRBV6-2/TRBV6-3 TGTGCCAGCAGTTGGAGACTAGCGGGGATGGATAATGAGCAGTTCTTC CASSWRLAGMDNEQFF
TRBJ2-1 - - TRBV29-1 TGCAGCGTTGAAGTCGTAGGGAGCGGATACAATGAGCAGTTCTTC CSVEVVGSGYNEQFF
TRBJ2-2 TRBD1 - TRBV7-6 TGTGCCAGCAGCCCCAGACAGGGGGGGCTGTTTTTT CASSPRQGGLFF
TRBJ2-5 - - TRBV12-3/TRBV12-4 TGTGCCAGCAGTTTAGGCGCGGGACTTCGAGAGACCCAGTACTTC CASSLGAGLRETQYF